This TCR beta chain emerged from a study of response to subunit inactivated influenza vaccine. Study-wide results and caveats: It was the authors' suggestion that each seasonal influenza vaccination recruits few new T cells.

TCRdb used MiXCR to reprocess the RT-PCR reads, holding one entry per CDR3 protein. The top ten hold 5.5% to 7% of the sample, which has around 710,000 distinct CDR3 sequences, approximately 14% seen once. This clonotype has only a few counts. Its cognate antigen is unknown. Germline V gene lookup returns CDR1 LNHNV and CDR2 YYDKDF (reference sequence). Trimming cost V 3 bases and J 3 bases, with 21 bases left between them. The CDR3 consists of 17 residues. This clonotype was obtained from a middle-aged man who received an inactivated influenza vaccine. The specimen comprised PBMCs from blood, sampled 14 to 15 days before vaccination. The chain joins TRBV15 to TRBJ2-7; perhaps D is TRBD1 or TRBD2 (5 bases each). This CDR3 is CATSRLGLRDGDYEQYF. The CDR3 nucleotides read TGTGCCACCAGCAGGTTGGGTCTCCGGGACGGGGACTACGAGCAGTACTTC.